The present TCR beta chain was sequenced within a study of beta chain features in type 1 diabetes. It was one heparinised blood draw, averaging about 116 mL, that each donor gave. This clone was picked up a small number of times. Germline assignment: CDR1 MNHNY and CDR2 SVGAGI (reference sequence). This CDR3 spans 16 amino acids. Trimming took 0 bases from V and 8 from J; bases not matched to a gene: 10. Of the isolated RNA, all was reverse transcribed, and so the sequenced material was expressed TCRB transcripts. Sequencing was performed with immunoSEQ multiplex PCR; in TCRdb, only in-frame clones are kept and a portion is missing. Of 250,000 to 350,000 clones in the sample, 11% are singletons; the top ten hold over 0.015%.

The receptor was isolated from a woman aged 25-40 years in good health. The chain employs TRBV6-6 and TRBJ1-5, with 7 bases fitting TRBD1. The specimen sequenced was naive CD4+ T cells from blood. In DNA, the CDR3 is TGTGCCAGCAGTTACTCAGGGGGCGGAGGGGTCGAGCCCCAGCATTTT. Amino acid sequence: CASSYSGGGGVEPQHF.